A single sample is the source of the 12 T cell receptor beta chains below, sequenced in a study of blood T cell repertoires in COVID-19. The table came from immunoSEQ multiplex PCR; TCRdb's copy has only in-frame clones and leaves some out. Among around 230,000 clones, 87% were seen once, and the ten largest hold approximately 10%. Input material: PBMCs or T cells enriched from blood (not recorded which). These receptors were collected from a man between 18 and 35 years old with acute COVID-19.

The rearrangement joins TRBV29-1 to TRBJ2-1; 7 bases line up with TRBD2. The germline V gene encodes CDR1 SQVTM and CDR2 ANQGSEA. Germline trimming cut 5 bases from V and 3 bases from J; bases unmatched to any gene: 4. The CDR3 covers 13 residues. The CDR3 DNA reads TGCAGCGTTCGACTAGCAAACTACAATGAGCAGTTCTTC. Amino acid sequence: CSVRLANYNEQFF.

This chain links TRBV19 with TRBJ1-2; possible D gene TRBD1, 5 bases. In germline, CDR1 is LNHDA, CDR2 SQIVND (reference sequence). This CDR3 comprises 15 residues. V shed 3 bases and J shed 1 base, with 12 bases lying between them. This CDR3 is CASSIGGTVNYGYTF. The CDR3 DNA reads TGTGCCAGTAGTATCGGGGGGACTGTTAACTATGGCTACACCTTC.

The chain couples TRBV14 to TRBJ2-7; tentatively, D is TRBD1 (5 bases). The V end lost 5 bases, the J end lost 3 bases, and 17 bases lay between the germline ends. Germline CDR1 SGHDN, CDR2 FVKESK. This CDR3 spans 15 amino acids. CDR3 in DNA: TGTGCCAGCAGCGATTTTAATGGGGCGATCTACGAGCAGTACTTC. It specifies CASSDFNGAIYEQYF.

The chain links TRBV19 to TRBJ1-5, with D hard to call. The germline V and J ends were trimmed by 5 bases and 6 bases, with 11 bases remaining between them. The CDR3 runs 13 residues. From germline, CDR1 is LNHDA and CDR2 SQIVND (reference sequence). CDR3 DNA: TGTGCCAGTAGTGCGGGAATGCGTCAGCCCCAGCATTTT. This translates into CASSAGMRQPQHF. The entire variable domain, with the rest obtained from reference TRBV19 and TRBJ1-5, is as follows: DGGITQSPKYLFRKEGQNVTLSCEQNLNHDAMYWYRQDPGQGLRLIYYSQIVNDFQKGDIAEGYSVSREKKESFPLTVTSAQKNPTAFYLCASSAGMRQPQHFGDGTRLSIL.

The CDR3 coding sequence is TGTGCCAGCAGTGAAGACATAGCGGGACTACGAGGGCAGTACTTC. This encodes CASSEDIAGLRGQYF. V is TRBV2 and J is TRBJ2-7, with 8 bases that match TRBD2. The CDR3 totals 15 residues. The germline V gene has CDR1 SNHLY and CDR2 FYNNEI. V was pared by 1 base and J by 9 bases, with 11 bases of the junction left unmatched.

V is TRBV27 and J is TRBJ2-1, with 7 bases aligning to TRBD2. This CDR3 region has 15 residues. Germline CDR1 and CDR2: MNHEY and SMNVEV (reference sequence). V lost 4 bases and J lost 0; bases outside the gene matches: 3. Here the CDR3 DNA reads TGTGCCAGCAGTTCTAGCGGCAGCTCCTACAATGAGCAGTTCTTC. Translated, it gives CASSSSGSSYNEQFF.

This clone was recorded once. This CDR3 is CASRADRGRDQPQHF. The DNA of the CDR3 is TGTGCCAGCAGGGCCGACAGGGGGAGAGATCAGCCCCAGCATTTT. The rearrangement uses TRBV2 and TRBJ1-5, with 9 bases matching TRBD1. The ends lost 6 bases at V and 5 bases at J; junction bases unmatched: 8. CDR1 is SNHLY, CDR2 FYNNEI, per germline. The CDR3 has 15 amino acids.

The CDR3 sequence is CASSSVGGVSYEQYF. Written as DNA, the CDR3 is TGTGCCAGCAGTTCCGTTGGGGGGGTTTCCTACGAGCAGTACTTC. J is TRBJ2-7 and V is TRBV27, with 7 bases lining up with TRBD2. The V segment lost 4 bases and the J segment 1 base; nucleotides outside the gene matches: 7. This CDR3 has 15 amino acids. Germline V gives CDR1 MNHEY, CDR2 SMNVEV (reference sequence).

This chain links TRBV27 with TRBJ2-7, with a weak D call TRBD1 (6 bases). The CDR3 runs to 13 residues. Trimming removed 0 bases from V and 3 bases from J, with 6 bases in between. From germline, CDR1 is MNHEY and CDR2 SMNVEV (reference sequence). The CDR3 here is CASSLSGGYEQYF. CDR3 bases: TGTGCCAGCAGTTTATCAGGGGGCTACGAGCAGTACTTC.

The V gene is TRBV4-3, the J gene TRBJ1-4, with 9 bases identical to TRBD1. CDR3 length: 15 residues. V trimming: 1 base; J trimming: 8 bases; junction bases outside the gene matches: 5. In germline, CDR1 is LGHNA, CDR2 YSLEER. As DNA, the CDR3 is TGCGCCAGCAGCCAAGGCGGGGACAGGGTAGAAAAACTGTTTTTT. Amino acid sequence: CASSQGGDRVEKLFF.

The V and J genes are TRBV28 and TRBJ2-2; D not certain. The CDR3 length is 13 residues. The germline V gene has CDR1 MDHEN and CDR2 SYDVKM. V was trimmed by 4 bases and J by 0 bases, leaving 3 bases between them. CDR3 loop: CASSSTNTGELFF. CDR3 nucleotides: TGTGCCAGCAGTTCTACGAACACCGGGGAGCTGTTTTTT. The entire variable domain, with the rest obtained from reference TRBV28 and TRBJ2-2, is as follows: DVKVTQSSRYLVKRTGEKVFLECVQDMDHENMFWYRQDPGLGLRLIYFSYDVKMKEKGDIPEGYSVSREKKERFSLILESASTNQTSMYLCASSSTNTGELFFGEGSRLTVL.

CDR3 amino acids: CASSDTGTAEKLFF. CDR3 DNA sequence: TGTGCCAGCAGCGACACAGGGACGGCCGAAAAACTGTTTTTT. The rearrangement uses TRBV7-9 and TRBJ1-4, with D tentatively TRBD1 (6 bases). The V gene lost 5 bases and the J gene lost 8 bases, with 15 bases spanning the gap. CDR1 and CDR2 (germline): SEHNR, FQNEAQ (reference sequence). The CDR3 covers 14 residues.